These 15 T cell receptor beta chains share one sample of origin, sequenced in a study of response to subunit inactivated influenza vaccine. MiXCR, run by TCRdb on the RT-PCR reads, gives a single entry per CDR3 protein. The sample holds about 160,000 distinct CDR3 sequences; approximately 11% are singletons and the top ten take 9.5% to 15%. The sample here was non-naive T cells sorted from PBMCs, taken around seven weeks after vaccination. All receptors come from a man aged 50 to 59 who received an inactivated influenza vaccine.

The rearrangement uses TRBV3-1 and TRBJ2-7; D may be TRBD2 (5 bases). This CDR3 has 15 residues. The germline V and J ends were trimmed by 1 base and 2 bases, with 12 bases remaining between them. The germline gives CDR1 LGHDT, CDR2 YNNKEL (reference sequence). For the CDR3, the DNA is TGTGCCAGCAGCCAAGGGGGAGATGGCCCCTACGAGCAGTACTTC. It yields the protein CASSQGGDGPYEQYF.

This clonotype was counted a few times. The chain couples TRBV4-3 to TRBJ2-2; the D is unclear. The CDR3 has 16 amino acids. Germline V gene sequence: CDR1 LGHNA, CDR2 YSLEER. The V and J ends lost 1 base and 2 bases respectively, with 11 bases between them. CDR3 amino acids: CASSQAWGVNTGELFF. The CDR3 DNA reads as TGCGCCAGCAGCCAAGCTTGGGGTGTTAACACCGGGGAGCTGTTTTTT.

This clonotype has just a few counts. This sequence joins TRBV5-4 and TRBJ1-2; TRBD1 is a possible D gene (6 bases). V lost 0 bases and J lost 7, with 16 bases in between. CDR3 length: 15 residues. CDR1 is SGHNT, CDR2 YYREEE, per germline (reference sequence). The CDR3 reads CASSLAGLIGGGYTF. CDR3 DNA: TGTGCCAGCAGCTTGGCCGGGCTTATAGGGGGTGGCTACACCTTC.

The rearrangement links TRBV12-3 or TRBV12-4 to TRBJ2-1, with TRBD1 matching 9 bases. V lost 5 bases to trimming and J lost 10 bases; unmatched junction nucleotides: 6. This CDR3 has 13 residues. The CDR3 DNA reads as TGTGCCAGCAGTCGAGACAGGGGGAGAGAGCAGTTCTTC. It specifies CASSRDRGREQFF.

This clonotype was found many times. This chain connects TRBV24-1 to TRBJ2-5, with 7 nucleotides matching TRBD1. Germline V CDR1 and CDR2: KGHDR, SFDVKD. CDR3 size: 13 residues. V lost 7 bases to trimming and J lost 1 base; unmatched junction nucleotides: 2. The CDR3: CATRGTAQETQYF. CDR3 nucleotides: TGTGCCACCAGAGGGACAGCCCAAGAGACCCAGTACTTC.

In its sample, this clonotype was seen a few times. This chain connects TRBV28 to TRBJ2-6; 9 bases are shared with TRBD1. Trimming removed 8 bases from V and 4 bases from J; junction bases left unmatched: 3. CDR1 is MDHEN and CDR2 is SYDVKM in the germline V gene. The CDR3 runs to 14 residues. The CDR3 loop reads CASHRGLGANVLTF. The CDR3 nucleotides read TGTGCCAGCCACAGGGGGCTAGGGGCCAACGTCCTGACTTTC.

The CDR3 loop reads CASSLYSNTASGKTGELFF. The CDR3 nucleotides are TGTGCCAGCAGCTTATATTCGAACACGGCGTCGGGAAAGACCGGGGAGCTGTTTTTT. The V gene is TRBV11-2, the J gene TRBJ2-2; possible D gene TRBD2, 5 bases. V gave up 2 bases and J gave up 5 bases, with 24 bases separating them. The CDR3 loop spans 19 amino acids. CDR1 SGHAT and CDR2 FQNNGV come from the germline V gene. Full variable domain (missing parts from reference TRBV11-2 and TRBJ2-2): EAGVAQSPRYKIIEKRQSVAFWCNPISGHATLYWYQQILGQGPKLLIQFQNNGVVDDSQLPKDRFSAERLKGVDSTLKIQPAKLEDSAVYLCASSLYSNTASGKTGELFFGEGSRLTVL.

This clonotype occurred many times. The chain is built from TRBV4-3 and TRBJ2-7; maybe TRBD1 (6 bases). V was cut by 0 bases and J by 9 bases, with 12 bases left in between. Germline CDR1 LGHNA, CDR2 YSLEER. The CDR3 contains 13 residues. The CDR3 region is CASSQEPETGQYF. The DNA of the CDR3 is TGCGCCAGCAGCCAAGAACCCGAGACAGGGCAGTACTTC.

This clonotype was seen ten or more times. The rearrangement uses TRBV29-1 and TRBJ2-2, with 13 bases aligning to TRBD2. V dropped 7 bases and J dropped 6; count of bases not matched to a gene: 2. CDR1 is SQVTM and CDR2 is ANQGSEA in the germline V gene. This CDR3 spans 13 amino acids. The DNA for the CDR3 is TGCAGCGCAGGACTAGCGGGAGCCGGGGAGCTGTTTTTT. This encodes CSAGLAGAGELFF.

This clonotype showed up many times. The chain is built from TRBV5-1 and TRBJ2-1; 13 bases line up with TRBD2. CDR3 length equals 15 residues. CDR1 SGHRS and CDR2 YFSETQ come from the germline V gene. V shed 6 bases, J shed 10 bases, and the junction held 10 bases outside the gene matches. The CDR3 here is CASIDRTSGGAEQFF. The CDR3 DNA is TGCGCCAGCATCGACCGAACTAGCGGGGGGGCCGAGCAGTTCTTC.

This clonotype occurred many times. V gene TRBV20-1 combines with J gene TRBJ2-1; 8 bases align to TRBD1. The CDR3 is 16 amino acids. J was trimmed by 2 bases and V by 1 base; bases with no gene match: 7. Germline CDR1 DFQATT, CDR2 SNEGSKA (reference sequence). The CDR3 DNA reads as TGCAGTGCTAGAGTTAGTAGGACAGGGACCTACAATGAGCAGTTCTTC. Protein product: CSARVSRTGTYNEQFF.

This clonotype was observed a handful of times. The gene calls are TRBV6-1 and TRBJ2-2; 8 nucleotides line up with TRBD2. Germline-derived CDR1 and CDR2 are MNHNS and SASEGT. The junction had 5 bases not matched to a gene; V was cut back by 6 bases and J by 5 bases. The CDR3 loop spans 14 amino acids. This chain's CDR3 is CASSVAGRTGELFF. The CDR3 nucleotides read TGTGCCAGCAGCGTAGCGGGACGGACCGGGGAGCTGTTTTTT.

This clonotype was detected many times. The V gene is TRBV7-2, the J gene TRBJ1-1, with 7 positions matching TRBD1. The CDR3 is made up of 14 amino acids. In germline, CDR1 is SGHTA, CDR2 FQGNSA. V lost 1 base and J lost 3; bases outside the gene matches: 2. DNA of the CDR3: TGTGCCAGCAGCTTAGACAGGGGATACACTGAAGCTTTCTTT. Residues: CASSLDRGYTEAFF.

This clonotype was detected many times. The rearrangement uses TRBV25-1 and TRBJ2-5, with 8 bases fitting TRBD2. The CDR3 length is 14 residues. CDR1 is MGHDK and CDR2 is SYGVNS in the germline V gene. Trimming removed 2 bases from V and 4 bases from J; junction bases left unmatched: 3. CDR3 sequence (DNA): TGTGCCAGCAGTGAACTGCTAGCGGGAGAGACCCAGTACTTC. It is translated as CASSELLAGETQYF.

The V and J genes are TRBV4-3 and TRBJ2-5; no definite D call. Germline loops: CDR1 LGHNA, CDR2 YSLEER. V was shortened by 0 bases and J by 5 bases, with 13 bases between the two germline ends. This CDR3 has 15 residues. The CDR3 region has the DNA TGCGCCAGCAGCCAAGAAGGAATCCTGAGTGAGACCCAGTACTTC. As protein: CASSQEGILSETQYF.